Presented here are 14 T cell receptor beta chains from one specimen sequenced in a study of PD-1 blockade in classical Hodgkin lymphoma (dated by TCRdb to 2019 to 2021). Library preparation employed the immunoSEQ multiplex PCR assay. TCRdb holds this immuneACCESS table with in-frame rearrangements only. Some clones are missing; in checked studies, unresolved V genes explain under half, and the rest has no known cause. This sample lists 41,000 or so clones; more than 70% were detected once. Approximately 20% of the sample comes from the top ten. The time point label corresponds to: cycle 1 day 1 (C1D1), immediately before nivolumab initiation. Relapse after autologous stem cell transplantation had occurred in all trial patients, and cohorts A, B and C were distinguished by prior brentuximab vedotin exposure. The specimen was peripheral blood mononuclear cells (PBMCs), collected at baseline. The receptors come from a human donor with classical Hodgkin lymphoma.

The chain joins TRBV6-5 to TRBJ2-2; D remains ambiguous. This CDR3 is 14 amino acids long. Deletions cut 8 bases from V and 0 bases from J, with 10 bases between. Germline CDR1 is MNHEY and CDR2 is SVGAGI. The CDR3 reads CASFPSPNTGELFF. For the CDR3, the DNA is TGTGCCAGCTTCCCGTCGCCGAACACCGGGGAGCTGTTTTTT.

The rearrangement links TRBV7-2 to TRBJ1-1; 11 bases agree with TRBD1. Unmatched junction bases numbered 5, after V lost 5 bases and J lost 6 bases. This CDR3 contains 14 residues. Looked up from germline, CDR1 is SGHTA and CDR2 is FQGNSA. CDR3 in amino acids: CASSAWTGGSEAFF. The CDR3 region has the DNA TGTGCCAGCAGCGCCTGGACAGGGGGCTCTGAAGCTTTCTTT. The full variable domain, completed using reference TRBV7-2 and TRBJ1-1, is GAGVSQSPSNKVTEKGKDVELRCDPISGHTALYWYRQSLGQGLEFLIYFQGNSAPDKSGLPSDRFSAERTGGSVSTLTIQRTQQEDSAVYLCASSAWTGGSEAFFGQGTRLTVV.

The CDR3 protein is CASSSWTRSYNEQFF. In nucleotides, the CDR3 is TGTGCCAGCAGCTCGTGGACTAGAAGTTACAATGAGCAGTTCTTC. The chain recombines TRBV6-5 with TRBJ2-1, with 7 bases aligning to TRBD2. The trim removed 6 bases at V and 4 bases at J, leaving 9 bases unmatched. CDR3 size: 15 residues. The germline CDR1 and CDR2 sequences are MNHEY and SVGAGI.

This chain links TRBV2 with TRBJ1-2; D is unresolved. This CDR3 spans 13 amino acids. Trimming removed 9 bases from V and 4 bases from J, with 15 bases in between. Per the germline V gene, CDR1 is SNHLY and CDR2 is FYNNEI. The CDR3 sequence is CARVDGRSYGYTF. As DNA, the CDR3 is TGTGCCAGGGTCGACGGGCGGAGCTATGGCTACACCTTC.

The V and J genes are TRBV7-9 and TRBJ1-3; unclear D gene. Germline loops: CDR1 SEHNR, CDR2 FQNEAQ (reference sequence). CDR3 length: 15 amino acids. Trimming took 8 bases from V and 0 from J, leaving 14 bases between them. The DNA of the CDR3 is TGTGCCAGCGATCTTCCGTCCCCCTCTGGAAACACCATATATTTT. It encodes CASDLPSPSGNTIYF.

This clone was recorded a few times. The V call is TRBV7-9, the J call TRBJ1-2, with 9 nucleotides matching TRBD1. The CDR3 runs to 16 residues. Trimming at V came to 1 base and at J to 4 bases, leaving 7 bases not matched to a gene. CDR1 is SEHNR, CDR2 FQNEAQ, per germline (reference sequence). This CDR3 is CASSLDRDRAIYGYTF. The CDR3, as DNA: TGTGCCAGCAGCTTAGACCGGGACAGGGCGATCTATGGCTACACCTTC.

V and J are TRBV25-1 and TRBJ2-1, with D tentatively TRBD2 (5 bases). Germline V CDR1 and CDR2: MGHDK, SYGVNS. V lost 3 bases and J 1 base, leaving 7 bases between the germline ends. The CDR3 is 14 amino acids. The CDR3 region is CASSDPGSYNEQFF. CDR3 nucleotides: TGTGCCAGCAGTGACCCGGGGTCCTACAATGAGCAGTTCTTC.

The chain employs TRBV4-3 and TRBJ1-5, with D unresolved. Germline values: CDR1 LGHNA, CDR2 YSLEER. CDR3 length: 13 amino acids. V lost 0 bases and J lost 5, with 5 bases in between. CDR3 nucleotide sequence: TGCGCCAGCAGCCAAGATTCCGATCAGCCCCAGCATTTT. As protein: CASSQDSDQPQHF.

This clone was observed a few times. V gene TRBV30 combines with J gene TRBJ1-5, with D perhaps matching TRBD1 (5 bases). Germline CDR1 is GTSNPN and CDR2 is SVGIG (reference sequence). With 1 base removed from V and 3 bases from J, the gap between germline ends came to 16 bases. There are 16 residues in the CDR3. CDR3 coding DNA: TGTGCCTGGAGTGATATTGGAGGGGCCTTCAATCAGCCCCAGCATTTT. Translation: CAWSDIGGAFNQPQHF.

The chain is built from TRBV19 and TRBJ2-7; D possibly corresponds to TRBD2 (5 bases). V lost 8 bases to trimming and J lost 4 bases, with 18 bases between them. The germline CDR1 and CDR2 sequences are LNHDA and SQIVND (reference sequence). The CDR3 totals 14 residues. Here the CDR3 DNA reads TGTGCCAGTTCCTTACTTGGGAGTGTGTACGAGCAGTACTTC. Encoded protein: CASSLLGSVYEQYF.

This clone was observed a single time. The rearrangement links TRBV28 to TRBJ2-5; D gene ambiguous. The CDR3 contains 12 residues. Deletions cut 7 bases from V and 2 bases from J, with 8 bases between. The germline gives CDR1 MDHEN, CDR2 SYDVKM. The CDR3 bases are TGTGCCAGCACCGGGTTGCAAGAGACCCAGTACTTC. Translating it yields CASTGLQETQYF.

In DNA form, the CDR3 reads TGTGCCAGCGGGTACTACGAGCAGTACTTC. Encoded protein: CASGYYEQYF. The chain is built from TRBV27 and TRBJ2-7; D unclear. There are 10 residues in the CDR3. From germline, CDR1 is MNHEY and CDR2 SMNVEV (reference sequence). V shed 8 bases and J shed 3 bases, with 5 bases lying between them.

This chain links TRBV15 with TRBJ2-7, with D possibly TRBD1 on 6 matching bases. Germline CDR1 is LNHNV and CDR2 is YYDKDF (reference sequence). Trimming shortened V by 3 bases and J by 0 bases, and 12 bases separated the two germline ends. The CDR3 extends over 15 amino acids. The CDR3 nucleotides are TGTGCCACCAGCAGGTTCAGGGGAGCCTCCTACGAGCAGTACTTC. Translated: CATSRFRGASYEQYF.

The rearrangement joins TRBV4-2 to TRBJ2-7; 10 bases fit TRBD1. The CDR3 runs to 15 residues. V dropped 1 base and J dropped 1; count of bases not matched to a gene: 1. Germline V gene lookup returns CDR1 LGHNA and CDR2 YNFKEQ. The CDR3 bases are TGTGCCAGCAGCCAAGGGACAGGGGGATCCTACGAGCAGTACTTC. Translation gives CASSQGTGGSYEQYF.